These T cell receptor beta chains were read from a single sample in a study of memory CD4+ T cells and cytomegalovirus serostatus. TCRdb keeps only in-frame clones here, not all; method: immunoSEQ multiplex PCR. The sample consists of around 45,000 clones, roughly 80% of them appearing once. The sample consisted of memory CD4+ T cells from blood. The receptors come from an adult in good health and CMV-seronegative. Both conserved end residues are part of each CDR3. The D gene is left open where the match is weak. Not all rows give a size; the values are once, few, many and, for expanded clones, a class.

TRBJ2-1 - - TRBV7-2 TGTGCCAGCAGCCCGGGATACAGGAAAGGTGAGCAGTTCTTC CASSPGYRKGEQFF
TRBJ2-5 - TRBD1 TRBV7-9 TGTGCCAGCCTACCCCGGGACAGGGGGAAGACCCAGTACTTC CASLPRDRGKTQYF
TRBJ1-1 - TRBD1 TRBV7-2 TGTGCCAGCAGCTTAGGGACAGGGAACACTGAAGCTTTCTTT CASSLGTGNTEAFF
TRBJ2-2 - - TRBV7-6 TGTGCCAGCAGCTTAATGGCGGGGAACACCGGGGAGCTGTTTTTT CASSLMAGNTGELFF
TRBJ1-4 - - TRBV29-1 TGCAGCGTTGTGGGTAATGAAAAACTGTTTTTT CSVVGNEKLFF
TRBJ2-3 - - TRBV6-1 TGTGCCAGCAGCGCGCGTTCTCGGCTGGGGCAGTATTTT CASSARSRLGQYF
TRBJ1-1 - - TRBV28 TGTGCCAGCAGAGGTAGACCTGAAGCTTTCTTT CASRGRPEAFF
TRBJ2-2 - - TRBV4-1 TGCGCCAGCAGCCCTTATACGTTTACCGGGGAGCTGTTTTTT CASSPYTFTGELFF
TRBJ1-3 - TRBD1 TRBV9 TGTGCCAGCAGCGAAGGGACAGGGGTATCTGGAAACACCATATATTTT CASSEGTGVSGNTIYF
TRBJ1-2 - - TRBV27 TGTGCCAGCAGTTTCGACGTGAACTATGGCTACACCTTC CASSFDVNYGYTF
TRBJ2-5 - - TRBV6-5 TGTGCCAGCAGTTACTTCCCCCAAGAGACCCAGTACTTC CASSYFPQETQYF
TRBJ2-7 - TRBD2 TRBV5-4 TGTGCCAGCAGCTTGACTAGCGGGGGGGGCGAGCAGTACTTC CASSLTSGGGEQYF
TRBJ1-2 - TRBD1 TRBV7-2 TGTGCCAGCAGGCATTCGACAGGGGGCTATGGCTACACCTTC CASRHSTGGYGYTF
TRBJ2-7 - - TRBV18 TGTGCCAGCTCACCATCCGGGGCAGGGAGAAGCTACGAGCAGTACTTC CASSPSGAGRSYEQYF
TRBJ2-1 - - TRBV7-2 TGTGCCAGCAGCTTGGGGGGACGGTCCTACAATGAGCAGTTCTTC CASSLGGRSYNEQFF
TRBJ1-1 few - TRBV5-6 TGTGCCAGCAGCTTGGGTGGCGGCAGGGTAGCAACTGAAGCTTTCTTT CASSLGGGRVATEAFF
TRBJ2-3 - - TRBV7-2 TGTGCCAGCAGCTCGTGGTCGGCCACAGATACGCAGTATTTT CASSSWSATDTQYF
TRBJ1-2 - TRBD1 TRBV4-1 TGCGCCAGCAGCCAAGAAATACCATCGACAGGGGGCTTCGTCTATGGCTACACCTTC CASSQEIPSTGGFVYGYTF
TRBJ1-5 - TRBD1 TRBV7-2 TGTGCCAGCAGCTTAGAACCAGGGGGCAGTGGCAATCAGCCCCAGCATTTT CASSLEPGGSGNQPQHF
TRBJ2-1 - TRBD2 TRBV5-1 TGCGCCAGCAGCTCGGGACTAGCCCCCTACAATGAGCAGTTCTTC CASSSGLAPYNEQFF
TRBJ2-3 - TRBD2 TRBV27 TGTGCCAGCAGTTTGACCAGCGGGGGTGGGGATACGCAGTATTTT CASSLTSGGGDTQYF
TRBJ2-2 once - TRBV9 TGTGCCAGCAGCGTAGTTGTGTCCGGGGAGCTGTTTTTT CASSVVVSGELFF
TRBJ2-2 once - TRBV9 TGTGCCAGCAGCGCCCTGGACTGGGGCGGGGAGCTGTTTTTT CASSALDWGGELFF
TRBJ2-1 - TRBD1 TRBV11-3 TGTGCCAGCAGCTACGACAGGGGGCGCGACGAGCAGTTCTTC CASSYDRGRDEQFF
TRBJ1-1 few TRBD1 TRBV4-2 TGTGCCAGCAGCCAAGATGGGACAGTGAGAGCTTTCTTT CASSQDGTVRAFF
TRBJ1-2 once - TRBV20-1 TGCAGTGCTAGAGAGGACGGCTACACCTTC CSAREDGYTF
TRBJ2-6 - - TRBV19 TGTGCCAGTGACCCGGGGGCCGGGGCCAACGTCCTGACTTTC CASDPGAGANVLTF
TRBJ1-4 few - TRBV7-8 TGTGCCAGCAGTAACACCCGGACGTTAGTAGAAAAACTGTTTTTT CASSNTRTLVEKLFF